This TCR beta chain was sequenced during a study of T-cell memory formation after mild COVID-19 (dated by TCRdb to about 2021). Regarding the research as a whole: TCR sequence clusters from the two donors were largely donor specific. In a couple of donors, T-cell clones that expanded and contracted after mild COVID-19 were tracked by sequencing TCRalpha and TCRbeta repertoires over time. The cohort was made up of two young adult volunteers, one female and one male, who were previously healthy. The paper's findings and limits, for the study overall: The second-wave clones that peaked on day 37 were not confirmed to be SARS-CoV-2 specific. Balanced CD4/CD8 phenotypes were observed for clones contracting from day 15 to 85, whereas a bias towards CD4+ was observed for a second wave of clones expanding from day 15 to 37. The detection of some responding clones in pre-infection memory suggests that pre-existing cross-reactive memory T cells joined the SARS-CoV-2 response. Contracting CD4+ clones were located mainly in the CM and EM memory subsets, whereas CD8+ clones were found to be enriched in EMRA. The study covered only two mild cases, and larger cohorts including severe cases with pre-infection samples were considered necessary.

PBMCs were isolated by Ficoll-Paque density gradient centrifugation. This clonotype showed up many times. It has no known antigen specificity. Per-base quality was not reported, and no clone a single base away is much larger than it. The CDR3 contains 14 residues, cysteine and phenylalanine counted. Of the read, only the CDR3 DNA is kept; its 42 bases are in frame from base 1. The junction carries 11 bases between V and J, which are trimmed by 7 bases and 0 bases respectively. The germline V gene encodes CDR1 SGHTA and CDR2 FQGNSA. The run used an Illumina NovaSeq 6000. TCRalpha and TCRbeta cDNA libraries were built by 5'RACE with constant-segment primers, adding sample barcodes and unique molecular identifiers. RNA was extracted from every sample with Trizol reagent. The libraries were amplified in two PCR steps, and the second step added a second sample barcode and Illumina TruSeq adapters. Libraries were sequenced on an Illumina NovaSeq with 2 x 150 bp paired-end reads. On the authors' methods: The reads were demultiplexed and collapsed into UMI-guided consensus sequences using migec v1.2.7. Using mixcr v2.1.11, the UMI consensuses were aligned to TRA and TRB V and J templates and assembled into clonotypes. A clonotype was counted as expanded or contracted only if both edgeR and NoisET called the change significant, with noise models trained on biological replicates. edgeR calls used a false discovery rate-adjusted p below 0.01 and a log2 fold-change threshold of 1. As an exploratory analysis of dynamics, PCA with hierarchical clustering was applied to max-normalized trajectories of the 1000 most abundant clonotypes. Separately sequenced CD4+ and CD8+ repertoires were used to assign the CD4 or CD8 phenotype of responding clones. TCRdb reworked the public reads: Q25 trimming with fastp, MiXCR clone assembly, productive beta chains retained. A single entry per CDR3 protein holds the most common genes and DNA from its merged rows. The V and J calls were determined by TCRdb, not by the authors. The sample yields fewer than 40,000 distinct CDR3 sequences; approximately 10% were counted once. The ten largest clonotypes hold less than 30% of the sample.

The sample taken for sequencing was PBMCs or a T cell subset sorted from them (not recorded which). The source of this sequence is a man younger than 35 who had mild COVID-19 (a few samples of this study predate the infection). The sample titles of this study are shuffled in the database, so cell type and time point are left out; the donor was told from shared clones. The chain was built from TRBV7-2 and TRBJ2-3; TRBD2 could be the D gene, as 5 bases match. This receptor carries the CDR3 CASNGLPSTDTQYF. The nucleotide sequence reads TGTGCCAGCAACGGACTTCCTAGCACAGATACGCAGTATTTT.